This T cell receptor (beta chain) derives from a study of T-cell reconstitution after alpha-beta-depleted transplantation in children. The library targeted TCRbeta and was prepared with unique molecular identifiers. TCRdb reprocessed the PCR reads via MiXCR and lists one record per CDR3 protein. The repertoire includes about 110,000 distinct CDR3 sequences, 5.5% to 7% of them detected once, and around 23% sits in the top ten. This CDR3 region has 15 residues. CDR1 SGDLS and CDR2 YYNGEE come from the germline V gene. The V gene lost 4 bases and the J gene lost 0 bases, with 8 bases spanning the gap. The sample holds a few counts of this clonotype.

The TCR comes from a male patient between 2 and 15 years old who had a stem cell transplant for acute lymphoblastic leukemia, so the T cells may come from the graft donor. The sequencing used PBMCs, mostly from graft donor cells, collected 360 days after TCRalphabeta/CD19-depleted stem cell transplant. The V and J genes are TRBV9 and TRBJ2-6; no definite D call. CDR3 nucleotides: TGTGCCAGCAGCCCTTACCACTCTGGGGCCAACGTCCTGACTTTC. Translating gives CASSPYHSGANVLTF. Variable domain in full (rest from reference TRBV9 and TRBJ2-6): DSGVTQTPKHLITATGQRVTLRCSPRSGDLSVYWYQQSLDQGLQFLIQYYNGEERAKGNILERFSAQQFPDLHSELNLSSLELGDSALYFCASSPYHSGANVLTFGAGSRLTVL.